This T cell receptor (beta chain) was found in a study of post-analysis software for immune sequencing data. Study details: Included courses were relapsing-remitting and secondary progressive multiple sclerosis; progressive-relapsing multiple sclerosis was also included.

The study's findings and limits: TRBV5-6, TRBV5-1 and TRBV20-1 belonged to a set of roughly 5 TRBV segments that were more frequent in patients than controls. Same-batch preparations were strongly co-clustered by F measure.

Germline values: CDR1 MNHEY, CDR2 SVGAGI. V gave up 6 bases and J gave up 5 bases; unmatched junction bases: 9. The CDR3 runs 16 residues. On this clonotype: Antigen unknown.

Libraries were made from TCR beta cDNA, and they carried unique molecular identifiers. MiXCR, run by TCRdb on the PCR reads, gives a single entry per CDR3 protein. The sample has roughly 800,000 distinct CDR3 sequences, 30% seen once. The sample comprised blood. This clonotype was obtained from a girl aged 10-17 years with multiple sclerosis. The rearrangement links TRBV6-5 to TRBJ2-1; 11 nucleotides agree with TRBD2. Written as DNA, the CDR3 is TGTGCCAGCAGCCCAAGCCTAGCGGGAGGACACAATGAGCAGTTCTTC. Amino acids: CASSPSLAGGHNEQFF.